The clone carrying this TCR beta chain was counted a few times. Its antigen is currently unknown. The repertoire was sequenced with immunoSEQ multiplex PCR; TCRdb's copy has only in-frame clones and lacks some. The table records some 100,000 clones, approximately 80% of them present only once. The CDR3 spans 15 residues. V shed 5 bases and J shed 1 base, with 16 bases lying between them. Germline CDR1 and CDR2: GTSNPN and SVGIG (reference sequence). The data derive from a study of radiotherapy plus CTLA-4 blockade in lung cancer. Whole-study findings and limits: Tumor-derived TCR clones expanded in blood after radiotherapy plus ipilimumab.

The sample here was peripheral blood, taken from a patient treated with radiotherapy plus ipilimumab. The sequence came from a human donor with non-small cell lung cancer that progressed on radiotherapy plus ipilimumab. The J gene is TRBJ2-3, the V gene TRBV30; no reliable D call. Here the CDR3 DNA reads TGTGCCTGGGGTCCGCCTAGACGGCGCACAGATACGCAGTATTTT. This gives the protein CAWGPPRRRTDTQYF.